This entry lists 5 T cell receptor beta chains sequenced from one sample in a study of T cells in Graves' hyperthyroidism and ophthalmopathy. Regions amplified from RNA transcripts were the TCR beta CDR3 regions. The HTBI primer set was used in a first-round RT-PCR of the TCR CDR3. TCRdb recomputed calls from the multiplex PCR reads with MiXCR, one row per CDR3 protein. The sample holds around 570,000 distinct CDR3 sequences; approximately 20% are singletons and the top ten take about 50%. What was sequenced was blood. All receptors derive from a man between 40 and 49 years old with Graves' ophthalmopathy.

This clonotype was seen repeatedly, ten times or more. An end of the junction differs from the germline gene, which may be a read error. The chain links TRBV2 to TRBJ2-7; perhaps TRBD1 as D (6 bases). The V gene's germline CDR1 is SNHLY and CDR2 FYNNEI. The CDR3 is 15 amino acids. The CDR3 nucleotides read TGTGCCAGCAGCGAAGGCACAGGGAGTTTGTACGAGCAGTACTTC. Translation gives CASSEGTGSLYEQYF.

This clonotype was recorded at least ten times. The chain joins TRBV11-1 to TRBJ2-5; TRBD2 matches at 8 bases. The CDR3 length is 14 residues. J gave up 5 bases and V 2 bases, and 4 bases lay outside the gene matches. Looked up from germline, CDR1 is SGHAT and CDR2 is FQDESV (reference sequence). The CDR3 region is CASSLPGGQETQYF. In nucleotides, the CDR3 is TGTGCCAGCAGCTTACCGGGAGGGCAGGAGACCCAGTACTTC.

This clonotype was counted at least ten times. CDR3 region: CASSERSGSYEQYF. In nucleotides, the CDR3 is TGTGCCAGCAGTGAAAGAAGTGGCTCCTACGAGCAGTACTTC. The V and J genes are TRBV6-1 and TRBJ2-7, with D uncertain. CDR3 length equals 14 residues. Trimming removed 2 bases at V and 0 bases at J, with 8 bases between. Germline-derived CDR1 and CDR2 are MNHNS and SASEGT.

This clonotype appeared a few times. The DNA for the CDR3 is TGCAGTGCTAGAGATTGGGGCGGAATTAATGAAAAACTGTTTTTT. Its translation is CSARDWGGINEKLFF. The chain has TRBV20-1 and TRBJ1-4, with D perhaps matching TRBD1 (5 bases). The CDR3 extends over 15 amino acids. V lost 0 bases to trimming and J lost 4 bases, with 12 bases between them. Germline assignment: CDR1 DFQATT and CDR2 SNEGSKA (reference sequence).

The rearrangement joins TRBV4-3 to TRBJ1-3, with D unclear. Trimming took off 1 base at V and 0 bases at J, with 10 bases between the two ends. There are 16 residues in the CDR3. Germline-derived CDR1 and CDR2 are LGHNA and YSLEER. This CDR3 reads CASSQARLPSGNTIYF. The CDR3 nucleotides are TGCGCCAGCAGCCAAGCCCGGTTGCCCTCTGGAAACACCATATATTTT.